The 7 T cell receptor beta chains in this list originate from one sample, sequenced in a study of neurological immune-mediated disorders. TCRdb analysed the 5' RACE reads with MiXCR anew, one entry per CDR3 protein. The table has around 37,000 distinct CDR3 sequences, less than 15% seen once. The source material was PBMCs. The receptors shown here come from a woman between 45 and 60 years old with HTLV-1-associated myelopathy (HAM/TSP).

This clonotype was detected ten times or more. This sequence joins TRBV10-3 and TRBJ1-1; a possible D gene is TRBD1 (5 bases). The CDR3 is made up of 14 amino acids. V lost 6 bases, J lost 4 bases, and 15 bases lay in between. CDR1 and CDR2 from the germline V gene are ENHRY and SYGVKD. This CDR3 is CAIRRAREGTEAFF. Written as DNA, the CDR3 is TGTGCCATCAGAAGGGCCAGGGAGGGCACTGAAGCTTTCTTT.

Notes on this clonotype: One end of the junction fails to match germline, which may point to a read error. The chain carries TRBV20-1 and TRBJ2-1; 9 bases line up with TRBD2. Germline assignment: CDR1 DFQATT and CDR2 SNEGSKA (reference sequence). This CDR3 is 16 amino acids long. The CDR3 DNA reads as TGCAGTGCTAGAGATGTCTGGCGGGGGGGAAACAATGATCAGTTCTTC. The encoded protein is CSARDVWRGGNNDQFF.

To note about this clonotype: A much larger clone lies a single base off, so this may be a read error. The CDR3, as DNA: TGTGCCTCCGGGGGGTACCCTCGCTCTGGAAACACCATATATTTT. It specifies CASGGYPRSGNTIYF. This chain joins TRBV10-3 and TRBJ1-3, with a weak D call TRBD1 (5 bases). This CDR3 comprises 15 residues. Germline loops: CDR1 ENHRY, CDR2 SYGVKD. Trimming left V 11 bases short and J 0 bases short, with 17 bases between.

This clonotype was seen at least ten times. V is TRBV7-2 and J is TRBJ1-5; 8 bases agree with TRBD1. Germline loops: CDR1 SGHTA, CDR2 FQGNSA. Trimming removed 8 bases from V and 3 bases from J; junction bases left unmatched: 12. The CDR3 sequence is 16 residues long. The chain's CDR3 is CASGIQGAHDNQPQHF. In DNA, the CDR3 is TGTGCCAGCGGGATCCAGGGGGCGCACGACAATCAGCCCCAGCATTTT.

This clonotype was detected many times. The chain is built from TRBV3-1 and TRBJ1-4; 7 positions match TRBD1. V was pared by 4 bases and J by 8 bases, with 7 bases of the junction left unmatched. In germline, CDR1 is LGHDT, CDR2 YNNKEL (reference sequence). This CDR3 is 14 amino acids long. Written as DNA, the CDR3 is TGTGCCAGCAGCCTCCGGGACAGTTTCGAAAAACTGTTTTTT. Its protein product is CASSLRDSFEKLFF.

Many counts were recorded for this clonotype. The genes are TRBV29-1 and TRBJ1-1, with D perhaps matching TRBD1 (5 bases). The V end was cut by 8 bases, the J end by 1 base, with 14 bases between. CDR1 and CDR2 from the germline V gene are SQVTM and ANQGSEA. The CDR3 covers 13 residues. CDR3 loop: CSSWTGGNTEAFF. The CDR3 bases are TGCAGCTCGTGGACGGGGGGGAACACTGAAGCTTTCTTT.

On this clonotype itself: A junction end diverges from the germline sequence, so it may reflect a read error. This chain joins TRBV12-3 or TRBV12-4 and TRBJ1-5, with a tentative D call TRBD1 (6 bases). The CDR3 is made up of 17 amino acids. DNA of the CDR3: TGTGCCAGCAGCTTGAAAGTCCTGGGGGCAAGCAATCAGCCCCAGAATTTT. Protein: CASSLKVLGASNQPQNF.